This T cell receptor beta chain stems from a study of CD8 T cells in Susac syndrome. At the level of the study: At the time their blood was drawn, patients with Susac syndrome were either therapy-naive, on corticosteroids (with some of them also receiving intravenous immunoglobulin), or on intravenous immunoglobulin alone. Findings and caveats of the study: Expansion of clones was not seen in the CD4+ T cell repertoires of Susac syndrome. The authors acknowledged that the study's TCR sequencing and HLA analysis involved relatively few individuals.

Notes on this clonotype: Antigen specificity is unknown.

Random hexamers were used to reverse transcribe an amount of about 0.5 to 1 ug RNA. TCRdb fed the immunoSEQ multiplex PCR reads into MiXCR, producing one record per CDR3 protein. The sample lists about 190,000 distinct CDR3 sequences, nearly 97% occurring once. The CDR3 covers 17 residues. CDR1 is LGHDT, CDR2 YNNKEL, per germline (reference sequence). The junction had 7 bases not matched to a gene; V was cut back by 4 bases and J by 2 bases. This sequence joins TRBV3-1 and TRBJ2-3; 12 bases fit TRBD2. The sample was CD4+ T cells from PBMCs. This clonotype was obtained from a human donor with Susac syndrome. CDR3: CASSRGLAGILTDTQYF. CDR3 nucleotide sequence: TGTGCCAGCAGCCGGGGACTAGCGGGTATACTCACAGATACGCAGTATTTT.